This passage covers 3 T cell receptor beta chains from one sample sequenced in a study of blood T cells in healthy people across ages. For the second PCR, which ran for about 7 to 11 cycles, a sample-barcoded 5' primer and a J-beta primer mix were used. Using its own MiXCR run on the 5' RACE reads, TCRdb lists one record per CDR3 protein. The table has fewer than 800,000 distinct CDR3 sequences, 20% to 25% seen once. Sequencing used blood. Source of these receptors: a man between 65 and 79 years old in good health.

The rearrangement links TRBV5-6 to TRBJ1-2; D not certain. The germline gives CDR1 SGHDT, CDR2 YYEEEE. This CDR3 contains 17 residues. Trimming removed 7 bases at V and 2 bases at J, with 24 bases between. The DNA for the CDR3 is TGTGCCAGCTGCCGATGGCGAAAAACAGCGGACAACTATGGCTACACCTTC. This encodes CASCRWRKTADNYGYTF. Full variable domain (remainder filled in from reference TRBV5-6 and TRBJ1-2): DAGVTQSPTHLIKTRGQQVTLRCSPKSGHDTVSWYQQALGQGPQFIFQYYEEEERQRGNFPDRFSGHQFPNYSSELNVNALLLGDSALYLCASCRWRKTADNYGYTFGSGTRLTVV.

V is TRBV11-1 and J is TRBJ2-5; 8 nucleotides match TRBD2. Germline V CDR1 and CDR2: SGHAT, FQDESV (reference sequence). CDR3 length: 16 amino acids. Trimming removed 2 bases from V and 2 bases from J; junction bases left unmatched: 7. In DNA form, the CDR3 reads TGTGCCAGCAGCTTAACTACTAGCGGAAGGCAAGAGACCCAGTACTTC. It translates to CASSLTTSGRQETQYF. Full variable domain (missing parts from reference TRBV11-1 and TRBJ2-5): EAEVAQSPRYKITEKSQAVAFWCDPISGHATLYWYRQILGQGPELLVQFQDESVVDDSQLPKDRFSAERLKGVDSTLKIQPAELGDSAMYLCASSLTTSGRQETQYFGPGTRLLVL.

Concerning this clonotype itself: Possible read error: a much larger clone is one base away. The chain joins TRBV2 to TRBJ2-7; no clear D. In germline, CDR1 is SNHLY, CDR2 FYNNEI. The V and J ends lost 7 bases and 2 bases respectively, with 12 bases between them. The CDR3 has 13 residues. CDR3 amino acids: CASIASRTYEQYF. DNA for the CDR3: TGTGCCAGCATTGCCTCGAGGACCTACGAGCAGTACTTC.